This record covers a single T cell receptor beta chain. Between the trimmed V and J ends, which lost 3 bases and 0 bases, there was a span of 5 bases. The CDR3 is 13 amino acids. The germline V gene encodes CDR1 SGHVS and CDR2 FNYEAQ. This specimen comes from a study of shared clonotypes between healthy human individuals. About the research overall: Each donor's CD8 memory used one plate, CD8 naive two, each CD4 subset three.

The material for each subset, its genomic DNA, was split evenly across several immunoSEQ plates. Generated by immunoSEQ multiplex PCR, the TCRdb table keeps only in-frame clones and is missing some. Here the sample spans roughly 1,500,000 clones, approximately 98.5% being singletons. The sequence derives from a man aged 30-40 years in good health. Sequences were obtained from naive CD4+ T cells sorted from blood. Subset given: CD45RA+ positively selected. The V call is TRBV7-6, the J call TRBJ2-5; no definite D call. The CDR3 DNA reads as TGTGCCAGCAGCTTGGCCAACCAAGAGACCCAGTACTTC. It yields the protein CASSLANQETQYF. Using reference TRBV7-6 and TRBJ2-5 for the parts outside the CDR3, the full variable domain is GAGVSQSPRYKVTKRGQDVALRCDPISGHVSLYWYRQALGQGPEFLTYFNYEAQQDKSGLPNDRFSAERPEGSISTLTIQRTEQRDSAMYRCASSLANQETQYFGPGTRLLVL.